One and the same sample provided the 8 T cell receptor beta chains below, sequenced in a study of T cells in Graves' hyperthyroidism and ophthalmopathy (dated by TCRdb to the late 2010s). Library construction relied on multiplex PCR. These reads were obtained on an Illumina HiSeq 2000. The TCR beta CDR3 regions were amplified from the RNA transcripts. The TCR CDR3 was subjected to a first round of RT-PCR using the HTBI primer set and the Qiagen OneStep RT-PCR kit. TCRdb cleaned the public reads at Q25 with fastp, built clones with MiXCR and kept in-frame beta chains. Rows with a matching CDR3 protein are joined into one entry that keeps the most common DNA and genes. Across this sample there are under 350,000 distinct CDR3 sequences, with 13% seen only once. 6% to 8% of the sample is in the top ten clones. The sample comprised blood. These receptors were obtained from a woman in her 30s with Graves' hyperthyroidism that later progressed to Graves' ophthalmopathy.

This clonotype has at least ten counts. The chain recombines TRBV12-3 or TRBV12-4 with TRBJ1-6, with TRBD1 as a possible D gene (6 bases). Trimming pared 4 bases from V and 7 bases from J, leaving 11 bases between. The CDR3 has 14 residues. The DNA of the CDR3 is TGTGCCAGCAGTTATGGACAGAAAAATTCACCCCTCCACTTT. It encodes CASSYGQKNSPLHF.

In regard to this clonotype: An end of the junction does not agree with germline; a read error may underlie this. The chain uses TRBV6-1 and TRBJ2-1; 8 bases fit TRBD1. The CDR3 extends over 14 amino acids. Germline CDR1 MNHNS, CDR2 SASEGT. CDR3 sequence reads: CAGRSGQGYNEQFF. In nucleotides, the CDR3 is TGTGCCGGCAGATCCGGACAGGGATACAATGAGCAGTTCTTC.

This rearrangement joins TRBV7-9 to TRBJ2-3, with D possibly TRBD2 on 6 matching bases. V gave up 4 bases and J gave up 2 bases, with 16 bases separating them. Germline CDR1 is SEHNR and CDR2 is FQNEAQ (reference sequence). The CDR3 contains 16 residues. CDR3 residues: CASSWTGDFFTDTQYF. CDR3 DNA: TGTGCCAGCAGCTGGACGGGGGATTTTTTCACAGATACGCAGTATTTT.

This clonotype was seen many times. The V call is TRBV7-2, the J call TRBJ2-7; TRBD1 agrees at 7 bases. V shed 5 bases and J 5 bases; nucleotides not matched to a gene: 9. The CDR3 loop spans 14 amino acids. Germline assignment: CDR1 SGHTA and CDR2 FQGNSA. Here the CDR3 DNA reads TGTGCCAGCAGCCAACAGGGGTTGGGGAACGAGCAGTACTTC. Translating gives CASSQQGLGNEQYF.

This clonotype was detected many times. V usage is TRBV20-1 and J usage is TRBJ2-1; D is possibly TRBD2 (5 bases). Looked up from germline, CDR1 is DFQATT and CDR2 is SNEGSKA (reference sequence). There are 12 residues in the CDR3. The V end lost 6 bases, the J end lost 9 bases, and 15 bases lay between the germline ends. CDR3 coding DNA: TGCAGTGCCGGACGGAGCGCGGGTGAGCAGTTCTTC. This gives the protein CSAGRSAGEQFF.

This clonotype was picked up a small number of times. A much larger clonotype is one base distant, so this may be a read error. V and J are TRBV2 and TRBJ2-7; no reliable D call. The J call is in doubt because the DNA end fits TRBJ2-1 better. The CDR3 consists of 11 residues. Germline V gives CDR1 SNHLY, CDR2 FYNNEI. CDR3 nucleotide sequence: TGTGCCAGCAGGAACCAGTACGAGCAGTTCTTC. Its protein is CASRNQYEQFF.

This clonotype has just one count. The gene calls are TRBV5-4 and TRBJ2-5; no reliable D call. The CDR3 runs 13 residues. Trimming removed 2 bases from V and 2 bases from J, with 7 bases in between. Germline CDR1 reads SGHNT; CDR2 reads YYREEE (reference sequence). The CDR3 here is CASSFSSQETQYF. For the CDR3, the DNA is TGTGCCAGCAGCTTTTCCTCTCAAGAGACCCAGTACTTC.

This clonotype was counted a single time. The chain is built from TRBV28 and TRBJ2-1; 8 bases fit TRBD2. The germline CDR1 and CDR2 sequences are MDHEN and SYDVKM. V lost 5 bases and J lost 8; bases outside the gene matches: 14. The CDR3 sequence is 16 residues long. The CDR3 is CASSPPGAAGADEQFF. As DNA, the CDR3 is TGTGCCAGCAGTCCCCCCGGGGCAGCGGGAGCAGATGAGCAGTTCTTC.